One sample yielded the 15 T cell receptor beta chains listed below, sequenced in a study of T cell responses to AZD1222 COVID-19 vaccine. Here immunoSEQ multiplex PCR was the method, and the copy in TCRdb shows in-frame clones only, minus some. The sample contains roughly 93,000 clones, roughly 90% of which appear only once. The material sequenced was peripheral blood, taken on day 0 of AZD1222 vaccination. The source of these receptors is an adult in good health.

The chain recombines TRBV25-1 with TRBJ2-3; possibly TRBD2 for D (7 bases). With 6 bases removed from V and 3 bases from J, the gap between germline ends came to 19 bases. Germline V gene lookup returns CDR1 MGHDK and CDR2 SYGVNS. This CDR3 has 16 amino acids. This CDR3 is CASRRPGRGRTDTQYF. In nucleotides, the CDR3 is TGTGCCAGCAGACGGCCGGGGCGGGGGCGTACAGATACGCAGTATTTT.

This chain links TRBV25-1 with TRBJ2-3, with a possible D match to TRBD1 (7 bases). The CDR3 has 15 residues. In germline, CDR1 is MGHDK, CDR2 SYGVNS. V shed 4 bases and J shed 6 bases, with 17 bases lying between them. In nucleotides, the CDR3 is TGTGCCAGCAGTGGATACGGGGCAGGGGGGGATACGCAGTATTTT. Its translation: CASSGYGAGGDTQYF.

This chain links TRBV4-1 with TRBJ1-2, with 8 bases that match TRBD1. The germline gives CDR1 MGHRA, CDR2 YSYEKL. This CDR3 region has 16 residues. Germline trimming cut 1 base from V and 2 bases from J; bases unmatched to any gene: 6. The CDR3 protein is CASSQADRVRNYGYTF. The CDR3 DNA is TGCGCCAGCAGCCAAGCGGACAGGGTGAGAAACTATGGCTACACCTTC.

CDR3 coding DNA: TGCGCCAGCAGCTTGGGGATAGCAGGGAATGAAAAACTGTTTTTT. It yields the protein CASSLGIAGNEKLFF. The chain employs TRBV5-1 and TRBJ1-4, with D maybe TRBD1 (5 bases). This CDR3 is 15 amino acids long. Germline CDR1 SGHRS, CDR2 YFSETQ. The ends were cut back, 0 bases at V and 5 bases at J, with 11 bases in the middle.

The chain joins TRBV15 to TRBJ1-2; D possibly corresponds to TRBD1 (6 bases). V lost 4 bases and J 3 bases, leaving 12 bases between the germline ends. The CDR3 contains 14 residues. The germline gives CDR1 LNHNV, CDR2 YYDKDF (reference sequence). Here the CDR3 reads CATSTGGGYYGYTF. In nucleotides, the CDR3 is TGTGCCACCAGCACGGGGGGGGGCTACTATGGCTACACCTTC.

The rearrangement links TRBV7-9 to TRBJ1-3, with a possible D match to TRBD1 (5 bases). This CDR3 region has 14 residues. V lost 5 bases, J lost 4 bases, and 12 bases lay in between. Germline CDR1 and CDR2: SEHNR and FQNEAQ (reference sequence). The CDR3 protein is CASSPGGNGNTIYF. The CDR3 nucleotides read TGTGCCAGCAGCCCGGGGGGGAACGGAAACACCATATATTTT.

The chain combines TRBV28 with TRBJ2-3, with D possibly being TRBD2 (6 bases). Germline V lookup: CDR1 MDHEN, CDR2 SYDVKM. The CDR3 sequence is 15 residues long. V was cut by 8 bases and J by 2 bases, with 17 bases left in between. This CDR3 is CASWGVERFTDTQYF. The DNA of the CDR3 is TGTGCCAGCTGGGGGGTGGAGAGATTCACAGATACGCAGTATTTT. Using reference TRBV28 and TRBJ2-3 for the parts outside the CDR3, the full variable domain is DVKVTQSSRYLVKRTGEKVFLECVQDMDHENMFWYRQDPGLGLRLIYFSYDVKMKEKGDIPEGYSVSREKKERFSLILESASTNQTSMYLCASWGVERFTDTQYFGPGTRLTVL.

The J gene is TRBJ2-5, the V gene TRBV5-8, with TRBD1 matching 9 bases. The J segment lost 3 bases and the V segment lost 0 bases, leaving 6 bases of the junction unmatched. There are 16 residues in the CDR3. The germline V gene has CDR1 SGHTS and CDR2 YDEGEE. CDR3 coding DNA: TGTGCCAGCAGCTTGGCCTGGGGACAGGGAAAAGAGACCCAGTACTTC. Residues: CASSLAWGQGKETQYF.

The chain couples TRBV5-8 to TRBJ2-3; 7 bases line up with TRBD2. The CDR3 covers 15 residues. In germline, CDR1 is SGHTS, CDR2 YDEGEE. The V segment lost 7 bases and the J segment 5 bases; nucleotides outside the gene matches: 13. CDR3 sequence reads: CASAGRLGYEDTQYF. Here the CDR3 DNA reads TGTGCCAGCGCCGGGAGGTTGGGTTACGAAGATACGCAGTATTTT. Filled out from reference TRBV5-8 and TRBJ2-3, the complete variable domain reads EAGVTQSPTHLIKTRGQQATLRCSPISGHTSVYWYQQALGLGLQFLLWYDEGEERNRGNFPPRFSGRQFPNYSSELNVNALELEDSALYLCASAGRLGYEDTQYFGPGTRLTVL.

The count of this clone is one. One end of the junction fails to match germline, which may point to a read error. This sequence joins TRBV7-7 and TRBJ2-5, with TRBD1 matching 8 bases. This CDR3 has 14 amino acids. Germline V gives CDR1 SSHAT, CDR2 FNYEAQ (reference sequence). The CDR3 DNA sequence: TGTGCTAGCAGCTTCCAGGGGGCGACAGAGACCCAGTACTTC. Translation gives CASSFQGATETQYF.

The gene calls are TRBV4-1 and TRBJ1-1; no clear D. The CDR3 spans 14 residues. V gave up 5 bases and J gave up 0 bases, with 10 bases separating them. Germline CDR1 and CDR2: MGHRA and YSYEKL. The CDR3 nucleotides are TGCGCCAGCAGCTACAGCGGGTTGAACACTGAAGCTTTCTTT. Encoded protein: CASSYSGLNTEAFF.

The CDR3 sequence: CASSSRSPAFF. The DNA of the CDR3 is TGTGCCAGCAGTTCCAGAAGCCCGGCTTTCTTT. The chain couples TRBV28 to TRBJ1-1, with D unclear. CDR3 size: 11 residues. CDR1 is MDHEN and CDR2 is SYDVKM in the germline V gene. V lost 4 bases, J lost 11 bases, and 11 bases lay in between.

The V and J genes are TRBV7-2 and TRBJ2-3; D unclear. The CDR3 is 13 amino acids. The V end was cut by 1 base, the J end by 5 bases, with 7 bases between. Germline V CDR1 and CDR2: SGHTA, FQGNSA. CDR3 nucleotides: TGTGCCAGCAGCTTAGATTTCGAAGATACGCAGTATTTT. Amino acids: CASSLDFEDTQYF.

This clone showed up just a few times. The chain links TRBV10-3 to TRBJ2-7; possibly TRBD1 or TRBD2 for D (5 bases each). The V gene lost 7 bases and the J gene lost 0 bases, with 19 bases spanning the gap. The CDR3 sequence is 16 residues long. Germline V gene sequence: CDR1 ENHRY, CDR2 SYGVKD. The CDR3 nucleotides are TGTGCCATCAATTCACCGGGACGTGGAAGCTCCTACGAGCAGTACTTC. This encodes CAINSPGRGSSYEQYF.

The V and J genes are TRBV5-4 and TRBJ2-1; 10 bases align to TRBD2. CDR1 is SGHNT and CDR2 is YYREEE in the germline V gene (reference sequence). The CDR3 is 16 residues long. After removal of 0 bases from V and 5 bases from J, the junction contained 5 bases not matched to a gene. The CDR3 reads CASSLGGLAGDNEQFF. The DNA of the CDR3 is TGTGCCAGCAGCTTGGGGGGGCTAGCGGGAGACAATGAGCAGTTCTTC.